This T cell receptor beta chain was sequenced during a study of blood T cell repertoires in COVID-19. Exposed enrollees encountered a COVID-19 case at some point within 2 weeks before study entry. Germline lookup yields CDR1 SGHTA and CDR2 FQGTGA. V lost 5 bases to trimming and J lost 5 bases; unmatched junction nucleotides: 5. The length of the CDR3 is 16 residues. Clones were read by immunoSEQ multiplex PCR, and TCRdb kept only the in-frame ones, dropping some. This table has 300,000 to 450,000 clones, about nine tenths appearing once. This rearrangement joins TRBV7-3 to TRBJ2-1; 14 nucleotides agree with TRBD2. The TCR was taken from a woman aged 25 to 39 who had been exposed to COVID-19. Material: PBMCs or T cells enriched from blood (not recorded which). The CDR3 DNA reads TGTGCCAGCAGCCCGGGGGGACTAGCGGGAGACAATGAGCAGTTCTTC. Translating it yields CASSPGGLAGDNEQFF.